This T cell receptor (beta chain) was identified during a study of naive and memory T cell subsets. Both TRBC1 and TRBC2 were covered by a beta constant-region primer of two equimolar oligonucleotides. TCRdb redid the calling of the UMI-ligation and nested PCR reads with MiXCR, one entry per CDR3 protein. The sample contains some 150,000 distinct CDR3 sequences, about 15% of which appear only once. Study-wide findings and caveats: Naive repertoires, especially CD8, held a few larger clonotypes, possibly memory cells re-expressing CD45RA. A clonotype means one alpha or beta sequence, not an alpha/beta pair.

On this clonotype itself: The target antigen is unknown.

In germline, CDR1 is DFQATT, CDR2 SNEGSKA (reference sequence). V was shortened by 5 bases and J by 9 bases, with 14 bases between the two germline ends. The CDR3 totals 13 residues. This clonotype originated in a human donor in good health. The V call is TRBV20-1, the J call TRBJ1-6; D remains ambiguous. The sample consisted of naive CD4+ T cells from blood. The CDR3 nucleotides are TGCAGTGCTTCGACGGAATCCGTTTCACCCCTCCACTTT. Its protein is CSASTESVSPLHF.